The rows below give T cell receptor beta chains drawn from one sample of a study of technical replicates of blood from a few donors. Data came from immunoSEQ multiplex PCR; TCRdb stores just in-frame clones and leaves some out. The table shows tens of thousands of clones, with approximately 90% occurring only once. Specimen: PBMCs. These receptors were taken from a human donor in good health. Some clones in this sample may be carry-over from other donors' samples. Each CDR3 is given with its conserved first and last residue. A D gene is named only where the DNA matches it firmly. Only some rows state a clone size, as once, few, many or a class for expanded clones.

size: -
D: -
J: TRBJ2-7
V: TRBV10-3
CDR3: CAIRGSSYEQYF
DNA: TGTGCCATCAGGGGGAGCTCCTACGAGCAGTACTTC

size: once
D: -
J: TRBJ2-7
V: TRBV7-3
CDR3: CASSFDGGEQYF
DNA: TGTGCCAGCAGCTTTGACGGGGGAGAGCAGTACTTC

size: -
D: -
J: TRBJ2-5
V: TRBV5-4
CDR3: CASSYKVSETQYF
DNA: TGTGCCAGCAGCTACAAAGTTTCCGAGACCCAGTACTTC

size: -
D: TRBD2
J: TRBJ2-3
V: TRBV12-5
CDR3: CASGLGGKGDTQYF
DNA: TGTGCTAGTGGTCTCGGGGGGAAGGGAGATACGCAGTATTTT

size: -
D: TRBD1
J: TRBJ1-1
V: TRBV6-6
CDR3: CASSYSTRTGGTEAFF
DNA: TGTGCCAGCAGTTACTCGACCAGGACAGGGGGTACTGAAGCTTTCTTT

size: -
D: -
J: TRBJ2-1
V: TRBV9
CDR3: CASSADPGLQIKSSYNEQFF
DNA: TGTGCCAGCAGCGCTGACCCGGGACTTCAAATAAAAAGCTCCTACAATGAGCAGTTCTTC

size: -
D: -
J: TRBJ1-1
V: TRBV7-2
CDR3: CASSLVIGNTEAFF
DNA: TGTGCCAGCAGCTTAGTAATCGGGAACACTGAAGCTTTCTTT

size: -
D: -
J: TRBJ2-3
V: TRBV5-1
CDR3: CASSLEVRRGSTDTQYF
DNA: TGCGCCAGCAGCTTGGAGGTGCGGCGGGGAAGCACAGATACGCAGTATTTT

size: -
D: -
J: TRBJ1-1
V: TRBV9
CDR3: CASSAAENTEAFF
DNA: TGTGCCAGCAGCGCCGCAGAGAACACTGAAGCTTTCTTT

size: once
D: TRBD2
J: TRBJ2-1
V: TRBV4-1
CDR3: CASSLNLAAAYNEQFF
DNA: TGCGCCAGCAGCCTGAATCTAGCGGCCGCCTACAATGAGCAGTTCTTC

size: -
D: -
J: TRBJ2-1
V: TRBV4-2
CDR3: CASSQDWTDYNEQFF
DNA: TGTGCCAGCAGCCAAGATTGGACAGACTACAATGAGCAGTTCTTC

size: -
D: -
J: TRBJ2-7
V: TRBV5-1
CDR3: CASSLAVQDEQYF
DNA: TGCGCCAGCAGCTTGGCCGTTCAGGACGAGCAGTACTTC

size: -
D: -
J: TRBJ1-1
V: TRBV4-3
CDR3: CASSLTRLGNTEAFF
DNA: TGCGCCAGCAGCCTTACGAGGCTTGGGAACACTGAAGCTTTCTTT

size: once
D: -
J: TRBJ2-5
V: TRBV7-2
CDR3: CASSVQGARETQYF
DNA: TGTGCCAGCAGCGTTCAAGGGGCGCGGGAGACCCAGTACTTC

size: -
D: TRBD1
J: TRBJ1-5
V: TRBV14
CDR3: CASSVWSRGSHQPQHF
DNA: TGTGCCAGCAGCGTTTGGTCCAGGGGGTCCCATCAGCCCCAGCATTTT

size: few
D: TRBD2
J: TRBJ2-7
V: TRBV4-1
CDR3: CASSSRTSGDYEQYF
DNA: TGCGCCAGCAGCTCCCGGACTAGCGGGGACTACGAGCAGTACTTC

size: -
D: TRBD1
J: TRBJ1-2
V: TRBV15
CDR3: CATSSSGQGIWGYTF
DNA: TGTGCCACCAGCAGCTCCGGACAGGGGATTTGGGGCTACACCTTC

size: -
D: -
J: TRBJ2-2
V: TRBV2
CDR3: CASGRLGTGELFF
DNA: TGTGCCAGCGGAAGACTCGGCACCGGGGAGCTGTTTTTT

size: -
D: TRBD1
J: TRBJ2-7
V: TRBV19
CDR3: CASSVGQGTYEQYF
DNA: TGTGCCAGTAGTGTGGGACAGGGAACCTACGAGCAGTACTTC

size: -
D: TRBD2
J: TRBJ2-5
V: TRBV9
CDR3: CASSVAVAGAQETQYF
DNA: TGTGCCAGCAGCGTTGCGGTAGCGGGGGCCCAAGAGACCCAGTACTTC

size: -
D: TRBD2
J: TRBJ2-7
V: TRBV18
CDR3: CASSLTSGGTYEQYF
DNA: TGTGCCAGCTCACTGACTAGCGGGGGTACCTACGAGCAGTACTTC

size: -
D: TRBD1
J: TRBJ2-2
V: TRBV7-6
CDR3: CASSVAVAGGNTGELFF
DNA: TGTGCCAGCAGCGTGGCGGTGGCAGGGGGCAACACCGGGGAGCTGTTTTTT

size: -
D: TRBD1
J: TRBJ2-2
V: TRBV5-1
CDR3: CASSASGTGLVTGELFF
DNA: TGCGCCAGCAGCGCCTCTGGGACAGGGTTGGTCACCGGGGAGCTGTTTTTT

size: -
D: TRBD1
J: TRBJ1-1
V: TRBV6-5
CDR3: CASGKGAYAEAFF
DNA: TGTGCCAGTGGAAAGGGGGCTTACGCTGAAGCTTTCTTT

size: -
D: -
J: TRBJ2-2
V: TRBV29-1
CDR3: CSVDSYTGELFF
DNA: TGCAGCGTTGACAGTTACACCGGGGAGCTGTTTTTT

size: -
D: -
J: TRBJ1-5
V: TRBV5-1
CDR3: CASSLDSISNQPQHF
DNA: TGCGCCAGCAGCTTGGACAGCATTAGCAATCAGCCCCAGCATTTT

size: -
D: -
J: TRBJ2-5
V: TRBV5-1
CDR3: CASNGLGVYETQYF
DNA: TGCGCCAGCAACGGACTCGGCGTGTATGAGACCCAGTACTTC

size: -
D: -
J: TRBJ1-6
V: TRBV25-1
CDR3: CASSEGTRTFSPLHF
DNA: TGTGCCAGCAGTGAAGGGACACGGACCTTTTCACCCCTCCACTTT

size: once
D: TRBD2
J: TRBJ2-3
V: TRBV5-1
CDR3: CASRRTSGASTDTQYF
DNA: TGCGCCAGCCGAAGGACTAGCGGAGCTAGCACAGATACGCAGTATTTT

size: -
D: TRBD2
J: TRBJ2-1
V: TRBV5-8
CDR3: CASSLPTSGSRPMFF
DNA: TGTGCCAGCAGCCTCCCGACTAGCGGGAGCCGTCCCATGTTCTTC

size: -
D: TRBD1
J: TRBJ1-4
V: TRBV27
CDR3: CASSFWTGENEKLFF
DNA: TGTGCCAGCAGTTTCTGGACAGGGGAGAATGAAAAACTGTTTTTT

size: -
D: -
J: TRBJ1-6
V: TRBV7-2
CDR3: CASSLDSEIHNSPLHF
DNA: TGTGCCAGCAGCTTAGATTCAGAAATCCATAATTCACCCCTCCACTTT

size: -
D: -
J: TRBJ1-6
V: TRBV14
CDR3: CASSQEYGTASSPLHF
DNA: TGTGCCAGCAGCCAAGAATACGGGACTGCCAGTTCACCCCTCCACTTT

size: -
D: TRBD2
J: TRBJ2-2
V: TRBV4-3
CDR3: CASSQEREFGELFF
DNA: TGCGCCAGCAGCCAAGAGCGGGAGTTCGGGGAGCTGTTTTTT

size: -
D: -
J: TRBJ1-6
V: TRBV6-5
CDR3: CASSYRGLNNSPLHF
DNA: TGTGCCAGCAGTTACAGGGGCCTGAATAATTCACCCCTCCACTTT

size: -
D: -
J: TRBJ2-7
V: TRBV7-6
CDR3: CASSLLPGHGVYEQYF
DNA: TGTGCCAGCAGCTTATTACCGGGACACGGAGTCTACGAGCAGTACTTC

size: -
D: -
J: TRBJ2-7
V: TRBV5-8
CDR3: CASSLITREQYF
DNA: TGTGCCAGCAGCTTAATTACCAGGGAGCAGTACTTC